A selection of T cell receptor beta chains follows, all from one sample in a study of vaccination and CD4 T cells after COVID-19. Antigens of these TCRs are unknown. TCRdb recomputed calls from the PCR reads with MiXCR, one row per CDR3 protein. The table includes around 21,000 distinct CDR3 sequences, roughly half detected once. Input material: CD4+ T cells from blood, cultured in vitro. The receptors derive from a human donor who had recovered from COVID-19. CDR3s include the opening cysteine and the closing phenylalanine or tryptophan. A D gene is named only where the DNA matches it firmly. Clone size is not always given. Where it is, it says once, few, many or a class for expanded clones.

d_gene: TRBD2
v_gene: TRBV11-3
abundance: NA
j_gene: TRBJ2-5
CDR3aa: CASSFTTSGGQETQYF
CDR3nt: TGTGCCAGCAGCTTCACGACTAGCGGGGGACAAGAGACCCAGTACTTC

d_gene: NA
v_gene: TRBV20-1
abundance: few
j_gene: TRBJ2-2
CDR3aa: CSAPQGGGGYTGELFF
CDR3nt: TGCAGTGCTCCGCAAGGGGGAGGAGGATACACCGGGGAGCTGTTTTTT

d_gene: TRBD1
v_gene: TRBV7-2
abundance: NA
j_gene: TRBJ1-1
CDR3aa: CASSPQGRRTEAFF
CDR3nt: TGTGCCAGCAGCCCACAGGGGAGGCGCACTGAAGCTTTCTTT

d_gene: TRBD1
v_gene: TRBV7-7
abundance: few
j_gene: TRBJ2-5
CDR3aa: CASSFSGTGETQYF
CDR3nt: TGTGCTAGCAGCTTTTCCGGGACAGGCGAGACCCAGTACTTC

d_gene: TRBD2
v_gene: TRBV27
abundance: NA
j_gene: TRBJ2-1
CDR3aa: CASSFGGSGNEQFF
CDR3nt: TGTGCCAGCAGTTTCGGGGGGTCAGGGAATGAGCAGTTCTTC

d_gene: NA
v_gene: TRBV30
abundance: few
j_gene: TRBJ1-1
CDR3aa: CAWSPRSILNTEAFF
CDR3nt: TGTGCCTGGAGTCCCCGGAGTATCTTGAACACTGAAGCTTTCTTT

d_gene: NA
v_gene: TRBV28
abundance: few
j_gene: TRBJ1-3
CDR3aa: CASSLVGDGNTIYF
CDR3nt: TGTGCCAGCTCCCTAGTTGGGGATGGAAACACCATATATTTT

d_gene: NA
v_gene: TRBV9
abundance: NA
j_gene: TRBJ1-6
CDR3aa: CASSVGGRQSGGSPLHF
CDR3nt: TGTGCCAGCAGCGTAGGAGGAAGACAGTCTGGAGGTTCACCCCTCCACTTT

d_gene: NA
v_gene: TRBV11-2
abundance: few
j_gene: TRBJ1-2
CDR3aa: CASSLGAPNYGYTF
CDR3nt: TGTGCCAGCAGCTTAGGTGCGCCCAACTATGGCTACACCTTC

d_gene: TRBD2
v_gene: TRBV2
abundance: NA
j_gene: TRBJ2-3
CDR3aa: CASEERGVPSSTDTQYF
CDR3nt: TGTGCCAGCGAAGAGCGGGGGGTCCCCTCTAGCACAGATACGCAGTATTTT

d_gene: TRBD1
v_gene: TRBV20-1
abundance: few
j_gene: TRBJ2-5
CDR3aa: CSASGTGRETQYF
CDR3nt: TGCAGTGCTAGCGGGACAGGGAGGGAGACCCAGTACTTC

d_gene: NA
v_gene: TRBV6-2/TRBV6-3
abundance: NA
j_gene: TRBJ1-5
CDR3aa: CASSRDSNQPQHF
CDR3nt: TGTGCCAGCAGTCGGGACAGCAATCAGCCCCAGCATTTT

d_gene: TRBD1
v_gene: TRBV11-3
abundance: NA
j_gene: TRBJ1-5
CDR3aa: CASSLAEPDRESEQPQHF
CDR3nt: TGTGCCAGCAGCTTAGCTGAACCGGACAGGGAAAGTGAACAGCCCCAGCATTTT

d_gene: TRBD2
v_gene: TRBV11-2
abundance: NA
j_gene: TRBJ2-5
CDR3aa: CASSLDRGVQETQYF
CDR3nt: TGTGCCAGCAGCTTAGATCGGGGGGTCCAAGAGACCCAGTACTTC

d_gene: TRBD1
v_gene: TRBV20-1
abundance: few
j_gene: TRBJ1-2
CDR3aa: CSARGDRGHGYTF
CDR3nt: TGCAGTGCTAGAGGAGACAGGGGGCATGGCTACACCTTC

d_gene: NA
v_gene: TRBV20-1
abundance: NA
j_gene: TRBJ2-3
CDR3aa: CSGIRADTQYF
CDR3nt: TGCAGCGGGATCAGGGCAGATACGCAGTATTTT

d_gene: NA
v_gene: TRBV12-3/TRBV12-4
abundance: NA
j_gene: TRBJ1-1
CDR3aa: CASSPRGTEAFF
CDR3nt: TGTGCCAGCAGTCCCCGGGGAACTGAAGCTTTCTTT

d_gene: NA
v_gene: TRBV2
abundance: few
j_gene: TRBJ2-5
CDR3aa: CASMDTQETQYF
CDR3nt: TGTGCCAGCATGGACACACAAGAGACCCAGTACTTC

d_gene: NA
v_gene: TRBV6-5
abundance: once
j_gene: TRBJ1-1
CDR3aa: CASSSVGTSNTEAFF
CDR3nt: TGTGCCAGCAGTTCTGTAGGGACATCGAACACTGAAGCTTTCTTT

d_gene: NA
v_gene: TRBV23-1
abundance: NA
j_gene: TRBJ1-2
CDR3aa: CASTPPAGYTF
CDR3nt: TGCGCCAGCACCCCCCCGGCCGGCTACACCTTC

d_gene: NA
v_gene: TRBV6-2/TRBV6-3
abundance: few
j_gene: TRBJ2-7
CDR3aa: CASSQGLPGLLYEQYF
CDR3nt: TGTGCCAGCAGTCAGGGCCTCCCAGGGCTCCTCTACGAGCAGTACTTC

d_gene: NA
v_gene: TRBV24-1
abundance: few
j_gene: TRBJ2-2
CDR3aa: CATSDLDLNTGELFF
CDR3nt: TGTGCCACCAGTGATCTGGATCTGAACACCGGGGAGCTGTTTTTT

d_gene: TRBD1
v_gene: TRBV20-1
abundance: few
j_gene: TRBJ1-1
CDR3aa: CSALQGKSEAFF
CDR3nt: TGCAGTGCCCTACAGGGGAAGTCTGAAGCTTTCTTT

d_gene: NA
v_gene: TRBV2
abundance: NA
j_gene: TRBJ1-6
CDR3aa: CASSDGRGGYNSPLHF
CDR3nt: TGTGCCAGCAGTGATGGGAGGGGCGGTTATAATTCACCCCTCCACTTT

d_gene: TRBD1
v_gene: TRBV2
abundance: once
j_gene: TRBJ1-5
CDR3aa: CASSKSGTGGGNQPQHF
CDR3nt: TGTGCCAGCAGTAAATCCGGGACAGGGGGCGGCAATCAGCCCCAGCATTTT

d_gene: NA
v_gene: TRBV20-1
abundance: NA
j_gene: TRBJ2-3
CDR3aa: CSAPGRSGPTDTRYF
CDR3nt: TGCAGTGCCCCGGGGCGATCGGGACCCACAGATACGCGGTATTTT

d_gene: NA
v_gene: TRBV20-1
abundance: NA
j_gene: TRBJ2-1
CDR3aa: CSATPGTSNEQFF
CDR3nt: TGCAGTGCTACGCCCGGGACTTCGAATGAGCAGTTCTTC

d_gene: TRBD1
v_gene: TRBV29-1
abundance: NA
j_gene: TRBJ1-5
CDR3aa: CSVATGTGDQPQHF
CDR3nt: TGCAGCGTCGCCACCGGGACAGGGGATCAGCCCCAGCATTTT

d_gene: NA
v_gene: TRBV18
abundance: NA
j_gene: TRBJ2-3
CDR3aa: CASSPSSADTQYF
CDR3nt: TGTGCCAGCTCGCCAAGTTCGGCAGATACGCAGTATTTT

d_gene: NA
v_gene: TRBV5-1
abundance: NA
j_gene: TRBJ1-2
CDR3aa: CASSLTASYGYTF
CDR3nt: TGCGCCAGCAGCTTGACAGCTAGCTATGGCTACACCTTC

d_gene: NA
v_gene: TRBV6-5
abundance: NA
j_gene: TRBJ1-6
CDR3aa: CASSYSSTAPSPLHF
CDR3nt: TGTGCCAGCAGTTACTCATCCACGGCACCTTCACCCCTCCACTTT

d_gene: TRBD1
v_gene: TRBV20-1
abundance: few
j_gene: TRBJ1-5
CDR3aa: CSTQQGSNQPQHF
CDR3nt: TGCAGTACTCAACAGGGGAGCAATCAGCCCCAGCATTTT

d_gene: NA
v_gene: TRBV6-1
abundance: NA
j_gene: TRBJ2-7
CDR3aa: CASTPGQPSSYEQYF
CDR3nt: TGTGCCAGCACCCCCGGCCAGCCGAGCTCCTACGAGCAGTACTTC

d_gene: NA
v_gene: TRBV20-1
abundance: NA
j_gene: TRBJ1-2
CDR3aa: CSARETGRTNYGYTF
CDR3nt: TGCAGTGCTAGAGAGACAGGCCGCACTAACTATGGCTACACCTTC

d_gene: TRBD2
v_gene: TRBV4-2
abundance: NA
j_gene: TRBJ2-1
CDR3aa: CASSQEVNSGISYNEQFF
CDR3nt: TGTGCCAGCAGCCAAGAAGTGAATAGCGGGATATCCTACAATGAGCAGTTCTTC

d_gene: NA
v_gene: TRBV11-2
abundance: NA
j_gene: TRBJ2-3
CDR3aa: CASSQGAFPSTDTQYF
CDR3nt: TGTGCCAGCAGCCAGGGAGCTTTCCCAAGCACAGATACGCAGTATTTT

d_gene: TRBD1
v_gene: TRBV5-1
abundance: NA
j_gene: TRBJ1-1
CDR3aa: CASSLRQGGNTEAFF
CDR3nt: TGCGCCAGCAGCCTAAGACAGGGCGGGAACACTGAAGCTTTCTTT

d_gene: NA
v_gene: TRBV4-2
abundance: NA
j_gene: TRBJ1-6
CDR3aa: CASSRAEGGNSPLHF
CDR3nt: TGTGCCAGCAGCCGAGCGGAGGGGGGTAATTCACCCCTCCACTTT

d_gene: TRBD1
v_gene: TRBV5-4
abundance: NA
j_gene: TRBJ1-2
CDR3aa: CASSFWDRVLGYTF
CDR3nt: TGTGCCAGCAGCTTCTGGGACAGGGTACTTGGCTACACCTTC

d_gene: TRBD1
v_gene: TRBV10-2
abundance: NA
j_gene: TRBJ1-5
CDR3aa: CASSAGQSTNQPQHF
CDR3nt: TGCGCCAGCAGTGCGGGACAGAGTACCAATCAGCCCCAGCATTTT

d_gene: NA
v_gene: TRBV10-3
abundance: few
j_gene: TRBJ1-2
CDR3aa: CASTGNNYGYTF
CDR3nt: TGTGCCAGCACAGGGAATAACTATGGCTACACCTTC

d_gene: NA
v_gene: TRBV2
abundance: NA
j_gene: TRBJ1-3
CDR3aa: CASWGGGSSGNTIYF
CDR3nt: TGTGCCAGCTGGGGCGGGGGCAGCTCTGGAAACACCATATATTTT

d_gene: NA
v_gene: TRBV5-1
abundance: NA
j_gene: TRBJ2-5
CDR3aa: CASSGQLRGQETQYF
CDR3nt: TGCGCCAGCAGCGGACAGTTAAGAGGGCAAGAGACCCAGTACTTC

d_gene: TRBD1
v_gene: TRBV24-1
abundance: NA
j_gene: TRBJ2-7
CDR3aa: CATSDSPGTGLYEQYF
CDR3nt: TGTGCCACCAGTGACTCCCCCGGGACAGGGCTCTACGAGCAGTACTTC

d_gene: TRBD1
v_gene: TRBV25-1
abundance: NA
j_gene: TRBJ2-2
CDR3aa: CATSQGAWTGELFF
CDR3nt: TGTGCCACCTCGCAGGGGGCGTGGACCGGGGAGCTGTTTTTT

d_gene: NA
v_gene: TRBV12-3/TRBV12-4
abundance: NA
j_gene: TRBJ2-5
CDR3aa: CASRVEETQYF
CDR3nt: TGTGCCAGCAGGGTAGAAGAGACCCAGTACTTC

d_gene: NA
v_gene: TRBV20-1
abundance: few
j_gene: TRBJ1-6
CDR3aa: CSARASGQKNSPLHF
CDR3nt: TGCAGTGCTAGAGCGTCTGGACAGAAGAATTCACCCCTCCACTTT

d_gene: NA
v_gene: TRBV7-9
abundance: few
j_gene: TRBJ2-7
CDR3aa: CASSPQGNMYEQYF
CDR3nt: TGTGCCAGCAGCCCACAGGGTAACATGTACGAGCAGTACTTC

d_gene: TRBD1
v_gene: TRBV12-3/TRBV12-4
abundance: NA
j_gene: TRBJ1-5
CDR3aa: CASSSGQGANQPQHF
CDR3nt: TGTGCCAGCAGCTCGGGACAGGGGGCCAATCAGCCCCAGCATTTT

d_gene: TRBD2
v_gene: TRBV20-1
abundance: NA
j_gene: TRBJ2-5
CDR3aa: CSEVGGAGETQYF
CDR3nt: TGCAGTGAGGTGGGAGGGGCTGGAGAGACCCAGTACTTC

d_gene: NA
v_gene: TRBV11-3
abundance: NA
j_gene: TRBJ2-1
CDR3aa: CASTGSSYNEQFF
CDR3nt: TGTGCCAGCACCGGGAGCTCCTACAATGAGCAGTTCTTC

d_gene: NA
v_gene: TRBV10-1
abundance: NA
j_gene: TRBJ1-1
CDR3aa: CASSENRVDTEAFF
CDR3nt: TGCGCCAGCAGTGAAAACAGGGTCGACACTGAAGCTTTCTTT

d_gene: TRBD2
v_gene: TRBV20-1
abundance: once
j_gene: TRBJ2-4
CDR3aa: CSVMGGGIGKNIQYF
CDR3nt: TGCAGTGTCATGGGGGGGGGGATAGGCAAAAACATTCAGTACTTC

d_gene: TRBD1
v_gene: TRBV24-1
abundance: NA
j_gene: TRBJ1-2
CDR3aa: CATSDDGTGASGYTF
CDR3nt: TGTGCCACCAGTGACGATGGGACAGGGGCATCTGGCTACACCTTC

d_gene: TRBD1
v_gene: TRBV7-8
abundance: NA
j_gene: TRBJ1-2
CDR3aa: CASSSGQGFRVGAF
CDR3nt: TGTGCCAGCAGCTCGGGACAGGGTTTTAGGGTTGGCGCCTTC